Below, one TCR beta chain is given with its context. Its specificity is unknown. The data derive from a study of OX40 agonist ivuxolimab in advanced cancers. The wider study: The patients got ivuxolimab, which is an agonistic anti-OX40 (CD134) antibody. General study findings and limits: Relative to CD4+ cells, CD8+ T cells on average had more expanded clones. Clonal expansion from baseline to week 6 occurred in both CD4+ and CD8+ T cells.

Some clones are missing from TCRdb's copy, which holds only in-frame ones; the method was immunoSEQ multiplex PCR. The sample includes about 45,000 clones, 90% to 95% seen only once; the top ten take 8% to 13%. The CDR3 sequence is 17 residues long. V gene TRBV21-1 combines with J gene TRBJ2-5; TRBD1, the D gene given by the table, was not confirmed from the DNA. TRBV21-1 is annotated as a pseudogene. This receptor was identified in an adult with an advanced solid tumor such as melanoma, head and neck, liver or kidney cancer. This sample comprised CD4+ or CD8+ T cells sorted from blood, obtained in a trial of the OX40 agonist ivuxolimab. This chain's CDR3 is CASIGLGIFRGQETQYF. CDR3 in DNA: TGTGCCAGCATCGGACTGGGAATTTTCAGGGGCCAAGAGACCCAGTACTTC.